Shown below are 16 T cell receptor beta chains from a single sample sequenced in a study of cytomegalovirus exposure and HLA in healthy donors. Here immunoSEQ multiplex PCR was the method, and the copy in TCRdb shows in-frame clones only, minus some. The sample yields some 250,000 clones, around 91% seen once. The sequenced sample consisted of PBMCs. The receptor source for this set is a woman younger than 35 in good health and CMV-seronegative.

The gene calls are TRBV4-1 and TRBJ1-2; the D is unclear. Germline assignment: CDR1 MGHRA and CDR2 YSYEKL. V was trimmed by 5 bases and J by 5 bases, leaving 21 bases between them. CDR3 length equals 16 residues. Here the CDR3 reads CASSSPPAGLGYGYTF. The CDR3 nucleotides read TGCGCCAGCAGCTCCCCCCCCGCGGGGTTAGGGTATGGCTACACCTTC.

The chain combines TRBV18 with TRBJ1-1, with 10 nucleotides matching TRBD1. CDR3 length equals 16 residues. V shed 4 bases, J shed 3 bases, and the junction held 8 bases outside the gene matches. Germline CDR1 is KGHSH and CDR2 is LQKENI. The CDR3 loop reads CASSRWDRGWDTEAFF. The DNA of the CDR3 is TGTGCCAGCTCACGCTGGGACAGGGGCTGGGACACTGAAGCTTTCTTT.

This chain connects TRBV7-6 to TRBJ2-1; 7 bases map to TRBD1. The germline V gene has CDR1 SGHVS and CDR2 FNYEAQ. CDR3 length: 15 residues. J gave up 2 bases and V 0 bases, and 1 base lay outside the gene matches. The CDR3 sequence: CASSLAGTAYNEQFF. DNA of the CDR3: TGTGCCAGCAGCTTAGCGGGGACAGCCTACAATGAGCAGTTCTTC.

This chain joins TRBV28 and TRBJ1-3; 8 nucleotides align to TRBD1. CDR1 MDHEN and CDR2 SYDVKM come from the germline V gene. The V and J ends lost 4 bases and 0 bases, in that order; junction bases with no gene match: 5. The CDR3 has 16 amino acids. CDR3 sequence reads: CASSSPGGHSGNTIYF. DNA for the CDR3: TGTGCCAGCAGTTCCCCAGGGGGCCACTCTGGAAACACCATATATTTT.

The V gene is TRBV27, the J gene TRBJ1-2; D not resolved. The CDR3 consists of 15 residues. The ends were cut back, 4 bases at V and 3 bases at J, with 15 bases in the middle. CDR1 and CDR2 (germline): MNHEY, SMNVEV (reference sequence). CDR3 loop: CASSSALWRDYGYTF. The CDR3 nucleotides are TGTGCCAGCAGTTCTGCCCTTTGGAGGGACTATGGCTACACCTTC.

The rearrangement uses TRBV28 and TRBJ1-4; D gene uncertain. V lost 8 bases to trimming and J lost 7 bases, with 17 bases between them. This CDR3 region has 14 residues. CDR1 MDHEN and CDR2 SYDVKM come from the germline V gene. The CDR3 reads CASVGGLLFEKLFF. The DNA of the CDR3 is TGTGCCAGCGTTGGAGGTTTATTGTTTGAAAAACTGTTTTTT.

The chain has TRBV27 and TRBJ1-5, with D unresolved. The V end lost 7 bases, the J end lost 7 bases, and 14 bases lay between the germline ends. The CDR3 runs to 13 residues. CDR1 and CDR2 (germline): MNHEY, SMNVEV (reference sequence). CDR3 region: CASNGGLGQPQHF. The CDR3 bases are TGTGCCAGCAACGGAGGGCTAGGGCAGCCCCAGCATTTT.

In DNA form, the CDR3 reads TGCGCCAGCAGCCAAGGGTCGGGGGAGAGCACAGATACGCAGTATTTT. Its translation: CASSQGSGESTDTQYF. The J gene is TRBJ2-3, the V gene TRBV4-1; D perhaps matches TRBD2 (6 bases). Looked up from germline, CDR1 is MGHRA and CDR2 is YSYEKL. The CDR3 runs 16 residues. Trimming removed 1 base from V and 0 bases from J, with 11 bases in between.

The V gene is TRBV7-3, the J gene TRBJ2-1; 7 nucleotides match TRBD2. The ends lost 5 bases at V and 3 bases at J; junction bases unmatched: 4. This CDR3 has 14 residues. Per the germline V gene, CDR1 is SGHTA and CDR2 is FQGTGA. The DNA for the CDR3 is TGTGCCAGCAGCCCCGGGGGGAGCTACAATGAGCAGTTCTTC. Its translation is CASSPGGSYNEQFF.

In this sample, this clone turned up once. This rearrangement joins TRBV28 to TRBJ2-1; a possible D gene is TRBD1 (6 bases). Germline V gene data show CDR1 as MDHEN and CDR2 as SYDVKM. V lost 6 bases and J lost 6, with 15 bases in between. This CDR3 region has 14 residues. CDR3 bases: TGTGCCAGCAGCCCAAACCCCAGGGGCAATGAGCAGTTCTTC. Protein: CASSPNPRGNEQFF.

The chain employs TRBV27 and TRBJ2-6; 9 nucleotides match TRBD1. Germline CDR1 reads MNHEY; CDR2 reads SMNVEV (reference sequence). V trimming: 6 bases; J trimming: 0 bases; junction bases outside the gene matches: 3. The CDR3 is 16 residues long. CDR3 loop: CASSRDRASGANVLTF. CDR3 DNA: TGTGCCAGCAGCCGGGACAGGGCCTCTGGGGCCAACGTCCTGACTTTC. The complete variable domain, with remaining parts taken from reference TRBV27 and TRBJ2-6, reads EAQVTQNPRYLITVTGKKLTVTCSQNMNHEYMSWYRQDPGLGLRQIYYSMNVEVTDKGDVPEGYKVSRKEKRNFPLILESPSPNQTSLYFCASSRDRASGANVLTFGAGSRLTVL.

V is TRBV6-5 and J is TRBJ1-2, with D tentatively TRBD1 (5 bases). Trimming pared 3 bases from V and 12 bases from J, leaving 17 bases between. The germline gives CDR1 MNHEY, CDR2 SVGAGI. This CDR3 has 13 amino acids. The CDR3 coding sequence is TGTGCCAGCAGTTATGGCCAGGGAGGTGAGAACACCTTC. This sequence encodes CASSYGQGGENTF.

This chain connects TRBV5-1 to TRBJ2-5, with D possibly being TRBD1 (5 bases). Germline lookup yields CDR1 SGHRS and CDR2 YFSETQ. V was clipped by 0 bases and J by 4 bases, with 10 bases between them. The CDR3 contains 14 residues. DNA for the CDR3: TGCGCCAGCAGCTTGGCCGTAAGGGGAGAGACCCAGTACTTC. As protein: CASSLAVRGETQYF.

The rearrangement links TRBV7-8 to TRBJ2-4; tentative D call: TRBD1 (6 bases). CDR1 is SGHVS and CDR2 is FQNEAQ in the germline V gene. The CDR3 has 17 residues. Trimming removed 2 bases at V and 6 bases at J, with 20 bases between. CDR3 region: CASSLLRGVGGPNIQYF. In DNA form, the CDR3 reads TGTGCCAGCAGCTTACTCCGTGGTGTTGGGGGCCCAAACATTCAGTACTTC.

The chain combines TRBV6-1 with TRBJ2-1; a weak D match, TRBD1 (5 bases). The CDR3 totals 16 residues. Trimming shortened V by 0 bases and J by 3 bases, and 12 bases separated the two germline ends. CDR1 MNHNS and CDR2 SASEGT come from the germline V gene. The CDR3 DNA follows: TGTGCCAGCAGTGAAGCAGAGAGACAGTTCTACAATGAGCAGTTCTTC. This gives the protein CASSEAERQFYNEQFF.

V and J are TRBV5-1 and TRBJ1-1; D gene ambiguous. This CDR3 region has 15 residues. The germline CDR1 and CDR2 sequences are SGHRS and YFSETQ. The V and J ends lost 0 bases and 1 base respectively, with 10 bases between them. The CDR3 nucleotides read TGCGCCAGCAGCTTGGGTCGGGTCGCGAACACTGAAGCTTTCTTT. Translating gives CASSLGRVANTEAFF.